A single TCR beta chain is shown here with its context. Germline lookup yields CDR1 SNHLY and CDR2 FYNNEI. This CDR3 contains 15 residues. The V end lost 6 bases, the J end lost 0 bases, and 12 bases lay between the germline ends. This record belongs to a study of CD8 T cells in Susac syndrome. Random hexamers were used to reverse transcribe 0.5 to 1 ug of RNA. TCRdb re-derived calls from the immunoSEQ multiplex PCR reads in MiXCR, one entry per CDR3 protein. The top ten clones hold about 0.12% of a sample with around 200,000 distinct CDR3 sequences, 80% to 95% of them seen once. The sample consisted of CD8+ T cells from PBMCs. The receptor was derived from a human donor with multiple sclerosis. The chain combines TRBV2 with TRBJ2-4; D is unclear. The CDR3 region is CASRVDTLAKNIQYF. The CDR3 DNA is TGTGCCAGCAGGGTTGACACGCTAGCCAAAAACATTCAGTACTTC.